This TCR beta chain was profiled in a study of naive and memory T cell subsets (TCRdb year 2017). At the level of the whole study: Sorted naive and memory T cell subsets from peripheral blood were analyzed in the study using a UMI-based, open-source pipeline for TCR alpha and beta sequencing. IgG serology results and the functional CMV T cell responses were in complete agreement. RNA was DNase-treated and reverse transcribed with TCR constant-region primers, mostly using SuperScript III. Beyond this particular receptor, the publication reports: A power law was followed by TCR abundance, with an exponent that differed between naive and memory subsets but was consistent across the three individuals. After error correction, over 90% of naive TCR sequences appeared only once, giving much steeper abundance distributions than memory subsets. Naive repertoires, especially CD8, contained a few larger clonotypes, possibly memory cells re-expressing CD45RA. RNA-based TCR counts may be influenced by expression changes linked to T cell activation and differentiation. Each clonotype was defined as a single alpha or beta chain sequence rather than as a paired alpha/beta receptor. The repertoire findings for the naive and memory subsets could not be validated against a ground truth because none was available. Gini index rose and Shannon and inverse Simpson diversity fell from naive through CM, EM and EMRA in both CD4 and CD8 cells.

Details on this clonotype: The antigen it recognizes is unknown. The input lacks base qualities; no much larger clone sits a single base away.

Libraries came from UMI-ligation and nested PCR. The beta constant-region primer was an equimolar mix of two oligonucleotides covering both TRBC1 and TRBC2. A single-stranded oligonucleotide containing the SP2 primer and a 12-nucleotide UMI was joined to the 3' end of the cDNA by T4 RNA ligase 1. Four rounds of PCR, combining the SP2 primer with nested alpha and beta constant-region primers, were used to amplify the ligated cDNA. Incubation of the ligation reaction was carried out at 16 degrees C for about 18-24 hours. PCR2 was typically run as a SYBR Green qPCR and stopped at a predetermined threshold to prevent over-amplification. Apart from the first purification, every purification step used Agencourt AMPure XP magnetic beads. Library amounts were measured by Qubit and library quality was assessed on a TapeStation, where the main peak was expected at around 650 bp. The pooled libraries were sequenced on an Illumina MiSeq using v2 2x251 paired-end kits, which usually yielded 1-2 million reads per sample. Each sample was pooled at about 4.2 nM, and roughly 5-7% PhiX was included to help cluster recognition. In the source study's methods: V and J genes were assigned to Demultiplexor-processed FASTQ reads by Decombinator through tag matching, with a single base-pair mismatch being allowed. Collapsinator relied on UMIs to fix sequencing errors as well as frequency errors caused by PCR heterogeneity. CDR3Translator translated TCRs and extracted CDR3s from the conserved cysteine to the FGXG phenylalanine, flagging non-productive sequences. Gini, Shannon entropy and inverse Simpson indices were calculated on repertoires that had been subsampled to equal numbers of UMI-defined TCRs. Within the linear range, a power law was fitted by maximum likelihood to the distributions of clonotype abundance. Similar UMI counts, unique TCR numbers and clonal distributions were obtained with the pipeline and with MIGEC on one naive CD8 sample. One analysis removed from the naive repertoire any naive TCRs that were also found in any memory subset from the same donor. The repertoires were searched for under 7,500 CMV-associated CDR3 sequences that had been compiled from VDJdb and a published dataset. TCRdb applied fastp at Q25 and MiXCR to the public reads, then kept only in-frame beta chains. CDR3 protein duplicates are merged, each entry listing the most common genes and DNA. V and J calls and clone size were set by TCRdb, not the authors. This sample has 120,000 to 150,000 distinct CDR3 sequences in its table, and about a sixth of those were observed once. The ten largest clones capture more than 0.13% of the sample.

TCR alpha and beta chain libraries were amplified separately from the second PCR step onward. CMV status of each donor was established by measuring IFNgamma production from CD4+ T cells after fresh PBMCs were stimulated overnight with CMV viral lysate. CD4 T cells were positively selected using Miltenyi beads, after which CD8 T cells were positively selected from the CD4-negative fraction. After staining for CD3, CD4, CD8, CD45RA, CD27 and a live/dead dye, cells were sorted on a BD Aria II into four subsets based on CD45RA and CD27. Blood came from a few healthy volunteers, each fractionated into CD4 and CD8 T cells and then into four differentiation subsets. About 0.13 L of peripheral blood was collected from each donor, and PBMC were isolated by Ficoll-Paque PLUS density-gradient centrifugation. Sorted cells were lysed in RLT buffer, after which RNA was extracted using a Qiagen RNeasy kit and stored at -80 degrees C.

Trimming removed 5 bases from V and 4 bases from J; the gene matches leave 4 bases unexplained. The CDR3 runs 14 amino acids, cysteine and phenylalanine included. Only the CDR3 region is kept as DNA, spanning 42 bases read in frame from base 1. Recombination connected TRBV12-3 or TRBV12-4 to TRBJ1-2; TRBD1 fits 10 bases in the junction. This TCR derives from a human donor in good health. The sequenced sample was naive CD4+ T cells from blood. This specimen's cell subset or site label, interpreted: naive T cells, CD45RA high CD27+. The nucleotides read TGTGCCAGCAGTAGACAGGGGGCTCTCTATGGCTACACCTTC. Translated, it gives CASSRQGALYGYTF.